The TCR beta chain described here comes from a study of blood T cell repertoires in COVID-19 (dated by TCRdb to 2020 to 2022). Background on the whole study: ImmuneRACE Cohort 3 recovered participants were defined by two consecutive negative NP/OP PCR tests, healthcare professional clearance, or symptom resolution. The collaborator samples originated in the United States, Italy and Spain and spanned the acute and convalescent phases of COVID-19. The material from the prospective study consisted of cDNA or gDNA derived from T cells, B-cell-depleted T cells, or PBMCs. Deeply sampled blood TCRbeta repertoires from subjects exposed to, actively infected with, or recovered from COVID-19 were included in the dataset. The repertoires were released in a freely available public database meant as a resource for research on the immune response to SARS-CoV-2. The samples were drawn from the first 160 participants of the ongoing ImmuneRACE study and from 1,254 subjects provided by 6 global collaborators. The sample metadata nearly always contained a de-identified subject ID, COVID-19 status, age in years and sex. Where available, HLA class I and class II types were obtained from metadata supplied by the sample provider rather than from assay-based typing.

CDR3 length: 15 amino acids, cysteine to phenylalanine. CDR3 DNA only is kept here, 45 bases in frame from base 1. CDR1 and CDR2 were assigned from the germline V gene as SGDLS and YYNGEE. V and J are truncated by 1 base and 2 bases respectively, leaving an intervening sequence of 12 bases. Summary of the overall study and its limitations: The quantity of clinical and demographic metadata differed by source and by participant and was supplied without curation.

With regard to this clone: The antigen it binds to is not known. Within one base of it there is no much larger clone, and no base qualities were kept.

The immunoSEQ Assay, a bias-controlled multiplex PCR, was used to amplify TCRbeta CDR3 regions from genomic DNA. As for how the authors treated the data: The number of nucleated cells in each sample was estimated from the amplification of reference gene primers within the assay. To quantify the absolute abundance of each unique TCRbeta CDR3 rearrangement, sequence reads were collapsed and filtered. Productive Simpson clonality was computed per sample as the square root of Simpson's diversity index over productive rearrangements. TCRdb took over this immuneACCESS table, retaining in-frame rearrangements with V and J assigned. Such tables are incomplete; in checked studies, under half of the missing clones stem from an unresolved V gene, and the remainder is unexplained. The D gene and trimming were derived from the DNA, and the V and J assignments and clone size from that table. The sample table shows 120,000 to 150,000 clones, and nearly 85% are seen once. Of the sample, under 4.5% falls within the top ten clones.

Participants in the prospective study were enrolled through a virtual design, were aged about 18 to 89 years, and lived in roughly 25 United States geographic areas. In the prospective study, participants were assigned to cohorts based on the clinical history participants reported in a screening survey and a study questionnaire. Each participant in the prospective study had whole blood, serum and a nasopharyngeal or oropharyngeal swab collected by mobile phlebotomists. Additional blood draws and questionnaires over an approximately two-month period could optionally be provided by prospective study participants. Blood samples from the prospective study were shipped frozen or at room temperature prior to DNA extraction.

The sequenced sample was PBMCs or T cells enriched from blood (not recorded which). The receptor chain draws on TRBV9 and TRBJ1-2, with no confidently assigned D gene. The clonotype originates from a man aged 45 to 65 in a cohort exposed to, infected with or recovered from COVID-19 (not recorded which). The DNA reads TGTGCCAGCAGCGTATTCGGCAGCGTAAACTATGGCTACACCTTC. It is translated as CASSVFGSVNYGYTF.